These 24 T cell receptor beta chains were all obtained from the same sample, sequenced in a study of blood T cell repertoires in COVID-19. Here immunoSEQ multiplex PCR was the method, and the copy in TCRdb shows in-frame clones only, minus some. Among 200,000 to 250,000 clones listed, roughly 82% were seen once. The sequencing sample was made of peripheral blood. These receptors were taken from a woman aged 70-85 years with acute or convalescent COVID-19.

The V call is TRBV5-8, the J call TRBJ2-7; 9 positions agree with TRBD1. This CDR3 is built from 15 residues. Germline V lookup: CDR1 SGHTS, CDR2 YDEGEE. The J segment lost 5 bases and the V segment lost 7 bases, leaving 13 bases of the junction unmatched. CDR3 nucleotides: TGTGCCAGCCAGCCGAGGGGGACAGGGTCAAACGAGCAGTACTTC. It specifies CASQPRGTGSNEQYF.

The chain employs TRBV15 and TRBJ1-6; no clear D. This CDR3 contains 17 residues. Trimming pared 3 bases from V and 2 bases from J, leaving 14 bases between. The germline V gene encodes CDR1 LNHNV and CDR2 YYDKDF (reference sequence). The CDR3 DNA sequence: TGTGCCACCAGCAGTAGCGTGGATCAGGCCTATAATTCACCCCTCCACTTT. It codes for CATSSSVDQAYNSPLHF.

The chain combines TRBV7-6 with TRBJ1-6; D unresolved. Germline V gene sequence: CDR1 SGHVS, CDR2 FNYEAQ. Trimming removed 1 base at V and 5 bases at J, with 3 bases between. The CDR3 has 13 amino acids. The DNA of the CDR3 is TGTGCCAGCAGCTTAGTAAATAATTCACCCCTCCACTTT. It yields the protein CASSLVNNSPLHF.

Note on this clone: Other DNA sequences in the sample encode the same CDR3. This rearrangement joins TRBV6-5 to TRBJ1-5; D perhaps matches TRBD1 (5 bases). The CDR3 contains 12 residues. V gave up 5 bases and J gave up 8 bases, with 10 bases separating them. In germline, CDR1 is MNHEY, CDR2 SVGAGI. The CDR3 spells CASSPPGEPQHF. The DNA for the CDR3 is TGTGCCAGCAGTCCGCCGGGGGAGCCCCAGCATTTT.

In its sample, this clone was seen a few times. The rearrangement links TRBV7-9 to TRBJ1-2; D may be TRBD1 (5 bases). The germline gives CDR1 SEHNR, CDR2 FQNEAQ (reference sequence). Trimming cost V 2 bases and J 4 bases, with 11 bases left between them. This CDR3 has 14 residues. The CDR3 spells CASSLSGGSYGYTF. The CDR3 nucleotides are TGTGCCAGCAGCTTATCCGGGGGTAGCTATGGCTACACCTTC.

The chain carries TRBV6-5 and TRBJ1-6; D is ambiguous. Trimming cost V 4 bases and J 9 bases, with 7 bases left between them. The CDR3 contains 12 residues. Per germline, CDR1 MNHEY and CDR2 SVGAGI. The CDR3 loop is CASSFRSSPLHF. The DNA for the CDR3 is TGTGCCAGCAGTTTCAGAAGTTCACCCCTCCACTTT.

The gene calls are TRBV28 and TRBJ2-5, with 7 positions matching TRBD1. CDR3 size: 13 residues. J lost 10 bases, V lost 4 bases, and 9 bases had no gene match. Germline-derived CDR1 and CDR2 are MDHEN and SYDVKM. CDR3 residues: CASSSLQGWDQYF. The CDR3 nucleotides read TGTGCCAGCAGTTCGTTACAGGGGTGGGACCAGTACTTC. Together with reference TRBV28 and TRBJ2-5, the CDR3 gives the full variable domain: DVKVTQSSRYLVKRTGEKVFLECVQDMDHENMFWYRQDPGLGLRLIYFSYDVKMKEKGDIPEGYSVSREKKERFSLILESASTNQTSMYLCASSSLQGWDQYFGPGTRLLVL.

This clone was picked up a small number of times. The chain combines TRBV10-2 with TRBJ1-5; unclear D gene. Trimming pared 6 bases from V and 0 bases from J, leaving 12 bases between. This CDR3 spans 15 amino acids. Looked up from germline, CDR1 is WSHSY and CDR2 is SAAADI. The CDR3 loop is CASSDGSYSNQPQHF. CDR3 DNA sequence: TGCGCCAGCAGCGACGGGTCCTATAGCAATCAGCCCCAGCATTTT.

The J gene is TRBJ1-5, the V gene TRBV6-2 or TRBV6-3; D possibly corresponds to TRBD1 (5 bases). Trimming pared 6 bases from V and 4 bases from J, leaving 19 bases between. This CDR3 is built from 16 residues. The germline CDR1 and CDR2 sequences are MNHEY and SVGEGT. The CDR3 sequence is CASSPRGYFDNQPQHF. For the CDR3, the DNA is TGTGCCAGCAGCCCTCGGGGGTATTTCGATAATCAGCCCCAGCATTTT.

The CDR3 nucleotides are TGTGCCATCAGTGAACAGCGGGGGGGTCCAGAGACCCAGTACTTC. Translation: CAISEQRGGPETQYF. The gene calls are TRBV10-3 and TRBJ2-5; 10 bases map to TRBD2. The length of the CDR3 is 15 residues. The trim removed 3 bases at V and 4 bases at J, leaving 5 bases unmatched. Germline assignment: CDR1 ENHRY and CDR2 SYGVKD.

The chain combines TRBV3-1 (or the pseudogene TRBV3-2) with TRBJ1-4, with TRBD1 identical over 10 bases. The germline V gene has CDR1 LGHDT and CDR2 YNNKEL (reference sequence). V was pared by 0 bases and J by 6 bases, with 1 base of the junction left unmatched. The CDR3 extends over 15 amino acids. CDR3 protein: CASSQDGTGDEKLFF. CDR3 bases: TGTGCCAGCAGCCAAGATGGGACAGGGGATGAAAAACTGTTTTTT.

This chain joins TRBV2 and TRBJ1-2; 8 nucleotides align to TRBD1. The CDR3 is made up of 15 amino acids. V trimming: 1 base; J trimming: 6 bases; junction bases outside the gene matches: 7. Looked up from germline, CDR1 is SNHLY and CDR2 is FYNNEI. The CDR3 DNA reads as TGTGCCAGCAGTGAAGACGCACAGGGGGGGGATGGCTACACCTTC. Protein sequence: CASSEDAQGGDGYTF.

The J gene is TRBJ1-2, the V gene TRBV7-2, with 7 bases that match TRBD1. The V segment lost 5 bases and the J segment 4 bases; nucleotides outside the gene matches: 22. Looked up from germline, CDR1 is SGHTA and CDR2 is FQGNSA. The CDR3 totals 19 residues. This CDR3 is CASSPGQVSRGFKTYGYTF. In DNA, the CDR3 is TGTGCCAGCAGCCCAGGACAGGTTAGCAGAGGGTTCAAAACCTATGGCTACACCTTC.

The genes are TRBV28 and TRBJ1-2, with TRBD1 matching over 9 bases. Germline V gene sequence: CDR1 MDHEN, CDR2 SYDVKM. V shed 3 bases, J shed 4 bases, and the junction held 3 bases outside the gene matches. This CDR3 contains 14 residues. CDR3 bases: TGTGCCAGCAGTTTCTGGGACAGGGCCTATGGCTACACCTTC. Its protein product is CASSFWDRAYGYTF.

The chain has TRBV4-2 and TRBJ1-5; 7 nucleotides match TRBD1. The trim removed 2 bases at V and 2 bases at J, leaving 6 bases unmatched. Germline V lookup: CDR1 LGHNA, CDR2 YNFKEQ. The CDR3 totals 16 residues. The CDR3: CASSQSVQGRNQPQHF. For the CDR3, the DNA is TGTGCCAGCAGCCAATCGGTACAGGGGCGCAATCAGCCCCAGCATTTT.

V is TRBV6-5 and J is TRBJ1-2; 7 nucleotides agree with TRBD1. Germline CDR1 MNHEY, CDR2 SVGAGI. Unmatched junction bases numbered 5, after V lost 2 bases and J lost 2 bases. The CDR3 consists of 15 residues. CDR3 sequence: CASSYDGTVNYGYTF. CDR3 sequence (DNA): TGTGCCAGCAGTTACGACGGGACAGTCAACTATGGCTACACCTTC.

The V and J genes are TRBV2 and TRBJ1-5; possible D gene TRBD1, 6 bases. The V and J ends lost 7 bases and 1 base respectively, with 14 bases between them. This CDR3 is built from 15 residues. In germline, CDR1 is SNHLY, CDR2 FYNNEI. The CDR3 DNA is TGTGCCAGCAACCTACAGGGAATCAGCAATCAGCCCCAGCATTTT. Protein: CASNLQGISNQPQHF.

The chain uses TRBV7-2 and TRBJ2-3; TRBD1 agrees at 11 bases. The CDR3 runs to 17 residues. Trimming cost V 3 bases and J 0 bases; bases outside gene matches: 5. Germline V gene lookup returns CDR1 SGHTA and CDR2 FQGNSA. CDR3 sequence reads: CASSFMWTGGSTDTQYF. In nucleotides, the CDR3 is TGTGCCAGCAGCTTCATGTGGACAGGGGGCAGCACAGATACGCAGTATTTT.

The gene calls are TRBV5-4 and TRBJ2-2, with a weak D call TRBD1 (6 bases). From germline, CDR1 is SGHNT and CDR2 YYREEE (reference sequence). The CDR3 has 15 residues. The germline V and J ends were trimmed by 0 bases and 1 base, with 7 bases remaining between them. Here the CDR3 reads CASSLGGGNTGELFF. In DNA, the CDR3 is TGTGCCAGCAGCTTGGGAGGGGGGAACACCGGGGAGCTGTTTTTT.

This chain's CDR3 is CASSLFREEYF. CDR3 sequence (DNA): TGTGCCAGCAGCTTATTTCGGGAGGAGTACTTC. V gene TRBV11-2 combines with J gene TRBJ2-7, with 7 bases that match TRBD2. With 2 bases clipped from V and 11 bases from J, the junction kept 3 bases outside the gene matches. This CDR3 has 11 residues. CDR1 is SGHAT and CDR2 is FQNNGV in the germline V gene.

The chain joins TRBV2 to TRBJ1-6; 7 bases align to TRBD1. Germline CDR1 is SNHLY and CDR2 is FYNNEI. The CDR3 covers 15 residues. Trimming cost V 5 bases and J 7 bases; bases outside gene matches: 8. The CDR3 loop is CASSQTGAGNSPLHF. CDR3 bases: TGTGCCAGCAGTCAAACAGGGGCAGGGAATTCACCCCTCCACTTT.

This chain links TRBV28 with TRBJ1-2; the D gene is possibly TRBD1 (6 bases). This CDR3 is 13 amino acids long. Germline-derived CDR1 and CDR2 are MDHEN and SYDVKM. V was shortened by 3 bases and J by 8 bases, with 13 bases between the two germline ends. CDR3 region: CASSFAGGFGYTF. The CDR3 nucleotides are TGTGCCAGCAGTTTTGCTGGGGGCTTCGGCTACACCTTC.

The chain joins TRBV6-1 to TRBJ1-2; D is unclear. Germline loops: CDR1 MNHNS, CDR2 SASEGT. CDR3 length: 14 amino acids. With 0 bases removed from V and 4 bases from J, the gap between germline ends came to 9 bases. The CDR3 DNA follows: TGTGCCAGCAGTGAAGCGGGAGGGTCCTATGGCTACACCTTC. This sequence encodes CASSEAGGSYGYTF.

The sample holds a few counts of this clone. CDR3 in amino acids: CASSDLLAVQETQYF. CDR3 nucleotides: TGTGCCAGCAGTGATCTACTAGCGGTACAAGAGACCCAGTACTTC. The chain combines TRBV2 with TRBJ2-5; 8 positions match TRBD2. CDR3 length equals 15 residues. After removal of 3 bases from V and 2 bases from J, the junction contained 5 bases not matched to a gene. Germline CDR1 and CDR2: SNHLY and FYNNEI.